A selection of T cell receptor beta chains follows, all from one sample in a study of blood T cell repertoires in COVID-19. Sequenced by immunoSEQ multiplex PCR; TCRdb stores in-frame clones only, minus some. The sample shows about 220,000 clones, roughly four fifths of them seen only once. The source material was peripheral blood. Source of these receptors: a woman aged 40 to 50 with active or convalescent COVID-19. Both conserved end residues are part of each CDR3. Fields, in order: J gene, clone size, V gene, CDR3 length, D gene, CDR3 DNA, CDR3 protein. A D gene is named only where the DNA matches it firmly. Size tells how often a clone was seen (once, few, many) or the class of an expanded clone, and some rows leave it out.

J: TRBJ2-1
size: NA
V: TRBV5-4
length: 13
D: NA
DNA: TGTGCCAGCAGTCGACTAGTGACGAATGAGCAGTTCTTC
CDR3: CASSRLVTNEQFF

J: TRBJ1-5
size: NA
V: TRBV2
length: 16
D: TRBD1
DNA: TGTGCCAGCAGTGGTAGCACAGGGGAGATGGGTCAGCCCCAGCATTTT
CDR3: CASSGSTGEMGQPQHF

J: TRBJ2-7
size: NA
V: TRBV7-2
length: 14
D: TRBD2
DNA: TGTGCCAGCAGCTTCCCTAGCGGGGGCTACGAGCAGTACTTC
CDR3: CASSFPSGGYEQYF

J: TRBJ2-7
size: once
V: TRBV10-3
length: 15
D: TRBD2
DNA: TGTGCCATCAGTGAGGGTCGGGAGGGCCCATACGAGCAGTACTTC
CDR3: CAISEGREGPYEQYF

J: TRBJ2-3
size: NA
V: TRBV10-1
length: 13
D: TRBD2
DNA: TGCGCCACTTCAGCGGGAGTAGGAGATACGCAGTATTTT
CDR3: CATSAGVGDTQYF

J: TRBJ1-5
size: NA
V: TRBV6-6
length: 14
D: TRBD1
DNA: TGTGCCAGCAGGCCACAGGGGGAGGACCAGCCCCAGCATTTT
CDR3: CASRPQGEDQPQHF

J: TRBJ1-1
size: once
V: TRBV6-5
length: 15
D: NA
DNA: TGTGCCAGCAGTTTACGCCCTGGTAGGGGCACTGAAGCTTTCTTT
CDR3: CASSLRPGRGTEAFF

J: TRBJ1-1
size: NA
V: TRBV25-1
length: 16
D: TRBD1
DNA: TGTGCCAGCAGTCTAACGGGACAGGGGGTTTTGGGTGAAGCTTTCTTT
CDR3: CASSLTGQGVLGEAFF

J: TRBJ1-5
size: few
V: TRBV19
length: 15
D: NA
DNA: TGTGCCAGTAGTATAGCCAGGTTTGGCAATCAGCCCCAGCATTTT
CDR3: CASSIARFGNQPQHF

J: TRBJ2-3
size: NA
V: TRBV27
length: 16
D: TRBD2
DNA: TGTGCCAGCAGTTCCCCCCGACTAGCGGGTACAGATGCGCAGTATTTT
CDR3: CASSSPRLAGTDAQYF

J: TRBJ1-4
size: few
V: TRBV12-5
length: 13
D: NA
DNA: TGTGCTAGTGCTCCCGGGACAAATGAAAAACTGTTTTTT
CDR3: CASAPGTNEKLFF

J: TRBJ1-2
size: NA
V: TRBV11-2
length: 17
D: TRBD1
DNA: TGTGCCAGCAGCTTTTACAACTCCGGGACAGGGGGACTCGGCTACACCTTC
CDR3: CASSFYNSGTGGLGYTF